This T cell receptor beta chain was profiled in a study of shared clonotypes between healthy human individuals. Clones were sequenced by immunoSEQ multiplex PCR, and TCRdb holds only the in-frame ones, with some missing. The table includes 1,400,000 or so clones, around 98.5% detected once. The source material was naive CD4+ T cells sorted from blood. Stated subset: CD45RA+ positively selected. The clonotype originates from a man younger than 40 in good health.

The CDR3 DNA reads TGCGCCACGGCAGGGGGGGTCACAGATACGCAGTATTTT. Translation gives CATAGGVTDTQYF. This chain joins TRBV5-1 and TRBJ2-3; possibly TRBD1 or TRBD2 for D (7 bases each). There are 13 residues in the CDR3. Germline V gives CDR1 SGHRS, CDR2 YFSETQ. The V end was cut by 9 bases, the J end by 2 bases, with 13 bases between.